Following are 29 T cell receptor beta chains from one sample sequenced in a study of PD-L1 blockade in urothelial cancer (dated by TCRdb to 2016 to 2017). The library came from the immunoSEQ multiplex PCR assay. TCRdb took over this immuneACCESS table, retaining in-frame rearrangements with V and J assigned. Such tables are incomplete; in checked studies, under half of the missing clones stem from an unresolved V gene, and the remainder is unexplained. The sample has 71,000 or so clones on record, roughly nine tenths of them singletons. The ten largest clones take up 3.4% of the sample. Sequencing used PBMCs, obtained around atezolizumab (anti-PD-L1) treatment. The receptor source for this set is a man in his 60s with urothelial cancer.

This chain links TRBV7-9 with TRBJ2-7; D is possibly TRBD2 (6 bases). The CDR3 has 14 amino acids. CDR1 is SEHNR and CDR2 is FQNEAQ in the germline V gene (reference sequence). Trimming shortened V by 3 bases and J by 3 bases, and 12 bases separated the two germline ends. CDR3 protein: CASSLEGTLYEQYF. The CDR3 DNA reads TGTGCCAGCAGCTTGGAGGGGACCCTCTACGAGCAGTACTTC.

This clone was seen once. The chain links TRBV11-2 to TRBJ2-2; 7 positions match TRBD2. Trimming removed 5 bases from V and 1 base from J; junction bases left unmatched: 4. The CDR3 has 15 amino acids. From germline, CDR1 is SGHAT and CDR2 FQNNGV. This CDR3 reads CASSRGGGNTGELFF. The CDR3 DNA reads as TGTGCCAGCAGCCGGGGCGGGGGGAACACCGGGGAGCTGTTTTTT.

As DNA, the CDR3 is TGTGCCAGCAGAACAGGGGGCGTCACAGACACCTTC. Protein sequence: CASRTGGVTDTF. The J gene is TRBJ1-2, the V gene TRBV6-5; 9 bases are shared with TRBD1. The CDR3 is 12 amino acids. The germline gives CDR1 MNHEY, CDR2 SVGAGI. Losses at the gene ends were 6 bases for V and 12 bases for J; bases not matched to a gene: 8.

Only one count was recorded for this clone. This rearrangement joins TRBV7-9 to TRBJ2-7; 7 nucleotides line up with TRBD1. The germline V gene encodes CDR1 SEHNR and CDR2 FQNEAQ (reference sequence). After removal of 3 bases from V and 0 bases from J, the junction contained 2 bases not matched to a gene. The CDR3 runs 14 residues. In DNA, the CDR3 is TGTGCCAGCAGCTTCCAGGGGGACTCCTACGAGCAGTACTTC. Translated, it gives CASSFQGDSYEQYF.

The rearrangement joins TRBV5-1 to TRBJ2-5; 9 bases are shared with TRBD1. With V trimmed by 3 bases and J by 2 bases, 8 bases remained unmatched. CDR1 is SGHRS and CDR2 is YFSETQ in the germline V gene. The CDR3 is 16 residues long. CDR3 sequence reads: CASSSTGTGRQETQYF. The CDR3 DNA is TGCGCCAGCAGCTCGACCGGGACAGGGAGGCAAGAGACCCAGTACTTC. Together with reference TRBV5-1 and TRBJ2-5, the CDR3 gives the full variable domain: KAGVTQTPRYLIKTRGQQVTLSCSPISGHRSVSWYQQTPGQGLQFLFEYFSETQRNKGNFPGRFSGRQFSNSRSEMNVSTLELGDSALYLCASSSTGTGRQETQYFGPGTRLLVL.

Concerning this clone itself: One end of the junction is discordant with germline, which a read error may explain. The rearrangement links TRBV5-6 to TRBJ2-7; perhaps TRBD1 as D (6 bases). Germline V gene sequence: CDR1 SGHDT, CDR2 YYEEEE. CDR3 size: 12 residues. CDR3 coding DNA: TGTGCCAGCAGCTTGGCAGGGGAAGTGACGAACTTC. Translation: CASSLAGEVTNF.

The chain employs TRBV29-1 and TRBJ2-5; D is possibly TRBD2 (6 bases). The CDR3 covers 14 residues. The germline CDR1 and CDR2 sequences are SQVTM and ANQGSEA. Trimming shortened V by 4 bases and J by 2 bases, and 14 bases separated the two germline ends. In DNA, the CDR3 is TGCAGCGTTGTCTGGGTTAGCGGACAAGAGACCCAGTACTTC. Translation gives CSVVWVSGQETQYF.

The genes are TRBV7-9 and TRBJ2-5, with D maybe TRBD1 (6 bases). The CDR3 extends over 15 amino acids. Germline V gives CDR1 SEHNR, CDR2 FQNEAQ (reference sequence). The V end was cut by 2 bases, the J end by 5 bases, with 15 bases between. The DNA for the CDR3 is TGTGCCAGCAGCTTAAACCTGGGGGCAGGGGAGACCCAGTACTTC. It yields the protein CASSLNLGAGETQYF.

This chain links TRBV7-2 with TRBJ2-4; the match to TRBD2 covers 8 bases. The V and J ends lost 4 bases and 0 bases, in that order; junction bases with no gene match: 2. This CDR3 comprises 15 residues. Germline loops: CDR1 SGHTA, CDR2 FQGNSA. The DNA of the CDR3 is TGTGCCAGCAGCTCGGGGGGGGGAGCCAAAAACATTCAGTACTTC. Protein sequence: CASSSGGGAKNIQYF.

The genes are TRBV19 and TRBJ2-7; D not certain. Trimming removed 3 bases at V and 3 bases at J, with 9 bases between. This CDR3 comprises 13 residues. The germline CDR1 and CDR2 sequences are LNHDA and SQIVND (reference sequence). The CDR3 loop reads CASSIQVNYEQYF. The CDR3, as DNA: TGTGCCAGTAGTATCCAGGTGAACTACGAGCAGTACTTC.

The CDR3 is CSVEQGAAAFF. The CDR3 DNA reads TGCAGCGTTGAGCAGGGGGCCGCGGCTTTCTTT. The chain joins TRBV29-1 to TRBJ1-1, with 8 bases that match TRBD1. The ends lost 3 bases at V and 11 bases at J; junction bases unmatched: 5. This CDR3 has 11 amino acids. Germline-derived CDR1 and CDR2 are SQVTM and ANQGSEA.

The chain joins TRBV19 to TRBJ2-3; D is unclear. The CDR3 loop spans 11 amino acids. With 3 bases removed from V and 8 bases from J, the gap between germline ends came to 6 bases. Germline V gene lookup returns CDR1 LNHDA and CDR2 SQIVND (reference sequence). DNA of the CDR3: TGTGCCAGTAGTATTGAGGTTACGCAGTATTTT. Amino acids: CASSIEVTQYF.

This clone was seen once. The genes are TRBV5-5 and TRBJ2-1, with D possibly matching TRBD2 (5 bases). Trimming took off 0 bases at V and 0 bases at J, with 16 bases between the two ends. The CDR3 has 18 residues. The germline CDR1 and CDR2 sequences are SGHKS and YYEKEE (reference sequence). CDR3: CASSLEWAGWSSYNEQFF. The DNA of the CDR3 is TGTGCCAGCAGCTTGGAATGGGCGGGTTGGAGCTCCTACAATGAGCAGTTCTTC.

This chain's CDR3 is CASRRATNEKLFF. As DNA, the CDR3 is TGTGCCAGCAGACGGGCAACTAATGAAAAACTGTTTTTT. V usage is TRBV6-5 and J usage is TRBJ1-4; D is undetermined. CDR1 MNHEY and CDR2 SVGAGI come from the germline V gene. Between the trimmed V and J ends, which lost 6 bases and 0 bases, there was a span of 5 bases. CDR3 size: 13 residues.

The chain couples TRBV10-1 to TRBJ2-7; 8 bases match TRBD2. Losses at the gene ends were 4 bases for V and 6 bases for J; bases not matched to a gene: 5. Germline-derived CDR1 and CDR2 are WNHNN and SYGVQD (reference sequence). This CDR3 is 13 amino acids long. CDR3 DNA: TGCGCCAGCAGTGTTAAGGGGACTAGCGAGCAGTACTTC. This sequence encodes CASSVKGTSEQYF.

This clone was counted once. The J gene is TRBJ2-1, the V gene TRBV7-2; 10 positions agree with TRBD2. After removal of 1 base from V and 12 bases from J, the junction contained 12 bases not matched to a gene. The CDR3 consists of 16 residues. CDR1 and CDR2 (germline): SGHTA, FQGNSA. The CDR3 loop reads CASSLGLAAGGPGQFF. The CDR3 DNA is TGTGCCAGCAGCTTAGGGTTAGCAGCGGGAGGGCCTGGGCAGTTCTTC.

V is TRBV2 and J is TRBJ2-1; TRBD1 is a possible D gene (6 bases). Germline V gives CDR1 SNHLY, CDR2 FYNNEI. This CDR3 region has 14 residues. Trimming removed 7 bases at V and 8 bases at J, with 18 bases between. This chain's CDR3 is CASMLEGGSHEQFF. The DNA of the CDR3 is TGTGCCAGCATGTTGGAAGGGGGTTCCCATGAGCAGTTCTTC.

The chain's CDR3 is CASSAQGVRTNEQFF. DNA of the CDR3: TGTGCCAGCAGCGCCCAGGGGGTACGAACCAATGAGCAGTTCTTC. The V and J genes are TRBV9 and TRBJ2-1; 7 bases are a match to TRBD1. V lost 3 bases, J lost 6 bases, and 9 bases stayed unmatched. The CDR3 has 15 residues. Germline V gene data show CDR1 as SGDLS and CDR2 as YYNGEE.

The chain uses TRBV6-6 and TRBJ2-1; 7 nucleotides match TRBD2. After removal of 2 bases from V and 7 bases from J, the junction contained 5 bases not matched to a gene. The CDR3 loop spans 14 amino acids. Per the germline V gene, CDR1 is MNHNY and CDR2 is SVGAGI (reference sequence). The chain's CDR3 is CASSYDRGVNEQFF. CDR3 coding DNA: TGTGCCAGCAGTTACGATCGGGGGGTAAATGAGCAGTTCTTC.

Only one count was recorded for this clone. The chain combines TRBV9 with TRBJ2-3; D possibly corresponds to TRBD1 (6 bases). Germline CDR1 is SGDLS and CDR2 is YYNGEE. V was shortened by 0 bases and J by 0 bases, with 8 bases between the two germline ends. CDR3 size: 15 residues. The CDR3 sequence: CASSVGGRSTDTQYF. Written as DNA, the CDR3 is TGTGCCAGCAGCGTAGGGGGGCGGAGCACAGATACGCAGTATTTT.

This sequence joins TRBV2 and TRBJ1-4; D is ambiguous. This CDR3 has 17 amino acids. V shed 1 base and J shed 5 bases, with 17 bases lying between them. CDR1 is SNHLY and CDR2 is FYNNEI in the germline V gene. CDR3 bases: TGTGCCAGCAGTGAAGAATTCGTGGAGGCGGCGAATGAAAAACTGTTTTTT. As protein: CASSEEFVEAANEKLFF.

The rearrangement uses TRBV7-2 and TRBJ2-7, with 9 nucleotides matching TRBD1. V shed 5 bases, J shed 6 bases, and the junction held 8 bases outside the gene matches. Germline V gives CDR1 SGHTA, CDR2 FQGNSA. The CDR3 is 14 amino acids. CDR3 residues: CASSTRDRAGEQYF. DNA for the CDR3: TGTGCCAGCAGCACCCGGGACAGGGCGGGCGAGCAGTACTTC.

The chain uses TRBV28 and TRBJ1-5, with D maybe TRBD1 (6 bases). Germline CDR1 reads MDHEN; CDR2 reads SYDVKM. This CDR3 region has 14 residues. Trimming pared 10 bases from V and 2 bases from J, leaving 15 bases between. CDR3 in DNA: TGTGCCACTGAACGGGACACCGGCAATCAGCCCCAGCATTTT. It translates to CATERDTGNQPQHF.

The rearrangement uses TRBV4-1 and TRBJ1-1; no firm D call. Between the trimmed V and J ends, which lost 3 bases and 1 base, there was a span of 9 bases. CDR3 length: 14 amino acids. The germline gives CDR1 MGHRA, CDR2 YSYEKL. CDR3 sequence: CASSQVTSNTEAFF. The CDR3, as DNA: TGCGCCAGCAGCCAGGTTACATCGAACACTGAAGCTTTCTTT.

A word on this clone: Relative to the germline gene, one junction end is altered; a read error may explain this. The chain combines TRBV18 with TRBJ1-3, with no clear D. CDR3 length: 15 amino acids. Germline loops: CDR1 KGHSH, CDR2 LQKENI. As DNA, the CDR3 is TGTGCCAGCACACCGGCGGCGTTAACTGGAAACACCATATATTTT. Its translation is CASTPAALTGNTIYF.

The chain links TRBV6-6 to TRBJ2-1; 8 positions agree with TRBD1. J was trimmed by 5 bases and V by 1 base; bases with no gene match: 7. The CDR3 runs 16 residues. CDR1 and CDR2 (germline): MNHNY, SVGAGI (reference sequence). The CDR3 protein is CASSYWKGQVNNEQFF. In DNA, the CDR3 is TGTGCCAGCAGTTACTGGAAGGGACAGGTAAACAATGAGCAGTTCTTC.

The gene calls are TRBV9 and TRBJ2-1; TRBD2 agrees at 13 bases. The CDR3 is 14 residues long. Looked up from germline, CDR1 is SGDLS and CDR2 is YYNGEE. The V gene end was trimmed by 7 bases and the J gene end by 6 bases; junction bases not matched to a gene: 4. The CDR3 region has the DNA TGTGCCAGCCCAAGGACTAGCGGGGGCAATGAGCAGTTCTTC. Translated, it gives CASPRTSGGNEQFF.

This chain connects TRBV18 to TRBJ2-5; D possibly corresponds to TRBD1 (5 bases). This CDR3 is 15 amino acids long. V lost 0 bases to trimming and J lost 2 bases, with 10 bases between them. Germline CDR1 and CDR2: KGHSH and LQKENI. The CDR3 DNA reads TGTGCCAGCTCACCACCAGGGGCCTATCAAGAGACCCAGTACTTC. Amino acid sequence: CASSPPGAYQETQYF. Complete variable domain (other parts from reference TRBV18 and TRBJ2-5): NAGVMQNPRHLVRRRGQEARLRCSPMKGHSHVYWYRQLPEEGLKFMVYLQKENIIDESGMPKERFSAEFPKEGPSILRIQQVVRGDSAAYFCASSPPGAYQETQYFGPGTRLLVL.

The rearrangement links TRBV2 to TRBJ2-5, with TRBD2 as a possible D gene (6 bases). CDR1 and CDR2 from the germline V gene are SNHLY and FYNNEI. The CDR3 runs to 14 residues. The ends were cut back, 2 bases at V and 3 bases at J, with 10 bases in the middle. The CDR3 is CASSESGREETQYF. DNA for the CDR3: TGTGCCAGCAGTGAAAGCGGGCGGGAAGAGACCCAGTACTTC.